This T cell receptor (beta chain) derives from a study of blood T cell repertoires in COVID-19. Background on the study: Specimens from acute and convalescent COVID-19 originated in the United States, Italy and Spain. Nucleic acid was either cDNA or gDNA, and it came from T cells, B-cell-depleted T cells, or PBMCs.

V gave up 1 base and J gave up 4 bases, with 10 bases separating them. The CDR3 extends over 14 amino acids. Germline loops: CDR1 SGHDN, CDR2 FVKESK. In the authors' workflow: Estimation of nucleated cell counts relied on the amplification of reference gene primers. This table comes from immunoSEQ multiplex PCR, and its TCRdb copy is limited to in-frame clones, with some not included. V and J calls and clone size follow that table, whereas D and trimming were derived from the DNA. The sample carries about 250,000 clones, roughly 91% recorded once. The V call is TRBV14, the J call TRBJ1-1; D not certain. The source material was peripheral blood. The clonotype originates from a woman in her thirties or forties who had recovered from COVID-19. CDR3 DNA sequence: TGTGCCAGCAGCCAAGTCGGAGGGATCACTGAAGCTTTCTTT. It specifies CASSQVGGITEAFF. The full variable domain, completed using reference TRBV14 and TRBJ1-1, is EAGVTQFPSHSVIEKGQTVTLRCDPISGHDNLYWYRRVMGKEIKFLLHFVKESKQDESGMPNNRFLAERTGGTYSTLKVQPAELEDSGVYFCASSQVGGITEAFFGQGTRLTVV.